This T cell receptor beta chain stems from a study of T cell responses to AZD1222 COVID-19 vaccine. The protocol was immunoSEQ multiplex PCR, while the TCRdb copy is restricted to in-frame clones and leaves out a portion. Of roughly 140,000 clones listed, roughly 93% are singletons. Germline values: CDR1 MGHRA, CDR2 YSYEKL. Trimming took 2 bases from V and 7 from J; bases not matched to a gene: 5. The CDR3 has 14 residues. The V call is TRBV4-1, the J call TRBJ2-7, with 10 bases that match TRBD2. Sequencing used peripheral blood, obtained after recovery from COVID-19. This receptor was identified in an adult who had recovered from COVID-19. The CDR3 DNA reads as TGCGCCAGCAGCCAACTAGCGGGAGTACGGGAGCAGTACTTC. Amino acids: CASSQLAGVREQYF.